This TCR beta chain was identified in a study of immune evolution from preneoplasia to lung adenocarcinoma. Germline V lookup: CDR1 MRHNA, CDR2 SNTAGT. Trimming removed 6 bases at V and 0 bases at J, with 10 bases between. This CDR3 has 14 amino acids. This table comes from immunoSEQ multiplex PCR, and its TCRdb copy is limited to in-frame clones, with some not included. The sample includes a few thousand clones, 77% of them seen just once. The rearrangement links TRBV6-4 to TRBJ2-3; D might be TRBD2 (5 bases). The sequenced sample was FFPE adjacent normal lung tissue. This receptor was taken from a person aged 60-79 years with lung adenocarcinoma. In DNA form, the CDR3 reads TGTGCCAGCAGCCCCTCGGGAAGCACAGATACGCAGTATTTT. It codes for CASSPSGSTDTQYF.